Described below is a single T cell receptor (beta chain) sequence and its context. This entry is derived from a study of blood T cell repertoires in COVID-19. Study context: The United States, Italy and Spain provided the acute and convalescent COVID-19 samples. PBMCs, B-cell-depleted T cells, or T cells were the source of the cDNA or gDNA that made up the material.

Trimming removed 4 bases at V and 4 bases at J, with 12 bases between. Germline V gene lookup returns CDR1 SGDLS and CDR2 YYNGEE. CDR3 length equals 15 residues. In the original workflow: Counts of nucleated cells, estimated from reference gene primer amplification, were obtained. Assay used: immunoSEQ multiplex PCR; TCRdb lists only in-frame clones, some missing. From that table come the V and J calls and clone size; the DNA was used to work out D and trimming. The table shows about 100,000 clones, with roughly 87% occurring only once. The TCR was taken from a man younger than 40 in a cohort sampled during active COVID-19. The V gene is TRBV9, the J gene TRBJ1-6; weak D call: TRBD1 (5 bases). The specimen was peripheral blood. The CDR3 nucleotides read TGTGCCAGCAGCCAAGGGGCATTTTATAATTCACCCCTCCACTTT. This gives the protein CASSQGAFYNSPLHF.